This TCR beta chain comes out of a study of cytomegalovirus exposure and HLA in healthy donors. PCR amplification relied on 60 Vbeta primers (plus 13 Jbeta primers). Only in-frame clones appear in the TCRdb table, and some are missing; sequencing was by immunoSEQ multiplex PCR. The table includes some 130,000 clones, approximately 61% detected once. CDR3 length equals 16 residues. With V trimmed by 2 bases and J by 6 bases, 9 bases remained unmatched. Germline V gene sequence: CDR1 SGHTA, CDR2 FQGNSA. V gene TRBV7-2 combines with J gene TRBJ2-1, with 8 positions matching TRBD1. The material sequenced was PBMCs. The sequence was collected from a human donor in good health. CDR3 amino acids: CASSLQSTGAPNEQFF. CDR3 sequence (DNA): TGTGCCAGCAGCTTACAATCGACAGGGGCCCCCAATGAGCAGTTCTTC.